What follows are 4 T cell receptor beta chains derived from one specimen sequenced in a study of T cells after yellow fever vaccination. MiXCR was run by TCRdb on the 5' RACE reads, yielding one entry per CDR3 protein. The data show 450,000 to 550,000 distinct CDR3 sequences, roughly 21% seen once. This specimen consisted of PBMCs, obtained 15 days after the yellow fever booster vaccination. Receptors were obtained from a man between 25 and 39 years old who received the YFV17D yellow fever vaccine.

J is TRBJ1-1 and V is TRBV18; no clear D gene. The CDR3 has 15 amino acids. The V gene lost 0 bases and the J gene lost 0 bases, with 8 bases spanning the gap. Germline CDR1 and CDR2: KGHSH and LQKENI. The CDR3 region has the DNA TGTGCCAGCTCACCACCCTCGACAATGAACACTGAAGCTTTCTTT. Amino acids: CASSPPSTMNTEAFF.

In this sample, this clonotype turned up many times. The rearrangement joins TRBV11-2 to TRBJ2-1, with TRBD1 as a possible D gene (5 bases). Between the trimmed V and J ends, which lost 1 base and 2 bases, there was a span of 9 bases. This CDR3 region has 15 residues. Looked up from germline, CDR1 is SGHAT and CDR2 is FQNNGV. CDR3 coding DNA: TGTGCCAGCAGCTTAGGGGGCGGTCCCTACAATGAGCAGTTCTTC. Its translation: CASSLGGGPYNEQFF.

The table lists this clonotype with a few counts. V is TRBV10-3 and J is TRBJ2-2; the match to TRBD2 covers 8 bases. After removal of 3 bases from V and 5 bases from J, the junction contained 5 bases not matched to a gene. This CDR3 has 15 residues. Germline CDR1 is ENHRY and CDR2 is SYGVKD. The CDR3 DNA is TGTGCCATCAGTGACGGACGGGAGGGGACCGGGGAGCTGTTTTTT. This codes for CAISDGREGTGELFF.

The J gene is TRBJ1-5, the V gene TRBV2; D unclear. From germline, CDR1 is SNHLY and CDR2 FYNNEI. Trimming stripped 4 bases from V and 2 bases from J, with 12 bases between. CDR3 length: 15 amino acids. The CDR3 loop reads CASSGISGGNQPQHF. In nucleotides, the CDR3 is TGTGCCAGCAGTGGGATTTCTGGGGGCAATCAGCCCCAGCATTTT.